This T cell receptor beta chain stems from a study of technical replicates of blood from a few donors. The data were produced by immunoSEQ multiplex PCR, yet TCRdb's version contains in-frame clones alone and is incomplete. The table shows around 75,000 clones, with 75% to 95% occurring only once. The germline gives CDR1 SNHLY, CDR2 FYNNEI. Trimming took 2 bases from V and 7 from J, leaving 7 bases between them. The CDR3 contains 12 residues. This clone was counted once. The chain recombines TRBV2 with TRBJ2-3; D not certain. This TCR was recovered from a human donor in good health. Sequencing used T cells isolated from PBMCs. The CDR3, as DNA: TGTGCCAGCAGTGAACTAGTTAATACGCAGTATTTT. It encodes CASSELVNTQYF.